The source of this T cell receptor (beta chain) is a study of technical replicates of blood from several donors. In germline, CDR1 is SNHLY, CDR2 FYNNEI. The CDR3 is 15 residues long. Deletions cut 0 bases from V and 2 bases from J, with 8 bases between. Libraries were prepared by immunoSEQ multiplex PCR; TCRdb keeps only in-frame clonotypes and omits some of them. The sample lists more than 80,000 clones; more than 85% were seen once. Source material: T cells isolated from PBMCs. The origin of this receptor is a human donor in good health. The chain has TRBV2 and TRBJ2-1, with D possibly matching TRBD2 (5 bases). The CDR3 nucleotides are TGTGCCAGCAGTGAAGCGAGCGGACCCTACAATGAGCAGTTCTTC. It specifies CASSEASGPYNEQFF.